This T cell receptor (beta chain) originates from a study of T cells after yellow fever vaccination. TCRdb re-derived calls from the 5' RACE reads in MiXCR, one entry per CDR3 protein. The repertoire holds 150,000 to 200,000 distinct CDR3 sequences, 11% seen once, with 36% in the top ten. Study-level points and caveats: Post-booster repertoires again held most primary-vaccination clones (around 95% CD4, roughly 88% CD8). FACS-sorted repertoires might harbor abundant contaminating clonotypes from the bulk population.

The CDR3 runs 13 residues. V dropped 1 base and J dropped 3 bases, with 10 bases sitting between them. Germline V gene data show CDR1 as DFQATT and CDR2 as SNEGSKA (reference sequence). This clonotype was seen only a few times. Antigen specificity is unknown. The receptor was isolated from a man aged 18 to 29 who received the YFV17D yellow fever vaccine. The gene calls are TRBV20-1 and TRBJ2-7; TRBD2 is a possible D gene (6 bases). The sequences come from CD8+ T cells sorted from PBMCs, collected 15 days after the yellow fever booster vaccination. As DNA, the CDR3 is TGCAGTGCTAGAGCTCGGGGGTACTACGAGCAGTACGTC. Protein: CSARARGYYEQYV.